The clone carrying this TCR beta chain appeared once. This sample is part of a study of blood T cell repertoires in COVID-19. The assay was immunoSEQ multiplex PCR, and TCRdb's table has in-frame clones only and misses some. The data show under 45,000 clones, 70% to 85% seen once. J gave up 4 bases and V 5 bases, and 6 bases lay outside the gene matches. CDR1 MGHRA and CDR2 YSYEKL come from the germline V gene. The length of the CDR3 is 15 residues. The TCR comes from a human donor with acute or convalescent COVID-19. The donor label of this sample is uncertain. The sample was peripheral blood. The rearrangement uses TRBV4-1 and TRBJ2-7; 12 bases fit TRBD2. The CDR3 region is CASSARLAGDYEQYF. Written as DNA, the CDR3 is TGCGCCAGCAGCGCCCGACTAGCGGGGGATTACGAGCAGTACTTC.